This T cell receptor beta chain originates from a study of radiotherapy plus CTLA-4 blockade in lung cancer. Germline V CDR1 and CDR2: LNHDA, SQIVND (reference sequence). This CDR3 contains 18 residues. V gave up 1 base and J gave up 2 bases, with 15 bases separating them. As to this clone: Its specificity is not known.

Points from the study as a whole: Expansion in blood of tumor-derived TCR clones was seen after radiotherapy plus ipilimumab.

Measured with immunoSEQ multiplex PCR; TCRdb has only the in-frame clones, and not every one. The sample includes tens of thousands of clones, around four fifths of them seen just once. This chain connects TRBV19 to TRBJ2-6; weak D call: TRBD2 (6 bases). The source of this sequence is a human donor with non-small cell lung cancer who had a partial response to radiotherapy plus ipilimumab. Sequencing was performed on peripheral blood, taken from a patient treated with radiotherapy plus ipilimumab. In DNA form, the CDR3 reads TGTGCCAGTAGTATAGTGGGAGGAGATTTAACTGGGGCCAACGTCCTGACTTTC. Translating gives CASSIVGGDLTGANVLTF. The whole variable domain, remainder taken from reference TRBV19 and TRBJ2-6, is DGGITQSPKYLFRKEGQNVTLSCEQNLNHDAMYWYRQDPGQGLRLIYYSQIVNDFQKGDIAEGYSVSREKKESFPLTVTSAQKNPTAFYLCASSIVGGDLTGANVLTFGAGSRLTVL.